This T cell receptor (beta chain) was captured by sequencing in a study of T cells in Graves' hyperthyroidism and ophthalmopathy. Findings of the study overall: Most thyroid clonotypes expanded above 0.001 were also detected in blood. Ophthalmopathy was model-predicted a median about 7.1 months pre-onset.

This clonotype was picked up many times. Its antigen is not known. CDR1 and CDR2 from the germline V gene are SNHLY and FYNNEI. This CDR3 contains 15 residues. The V end lost 6 bases, the J end lost 0 bases, and 12 bases lay between the germline ends. Using RNA transcripts as the source, TCR beta CDR3 regions were amplified. First-round RT-PCR targeting the TCR CDR3 was performed with the HTBI primer set. TCRdb redid the calling of the multiplex PCR reads with MiXCR, one entry per CDR3 protein. The table shows approximately 740,000 distinct CDR3 sequences, with approximately 14% occurring only once. Sample: blood. The gene calls are TRBV2 and TRBJ1-5, with D maybe TRBD1 (6 bases). This sequence originates from a woman younger than 35 with Graves' hyperthyroidism. CDR3 in amino acids: CASSIGQSSNQPQHF. In nucleotides, the CDR3 is TGTGCCAGCAGCATCGGACAGTCTAGCAATCAGCCCCAGCATTTT. Combining the CDR3 with reference TRBV2 and TRBJ1-5 gives the whole variable domain EPEVTQTPSHQVTQMGQEVILRCVPISNHLYFYWYRQILGQKVEFLVSFYNNEISEKSEIFDDQFSVERPDGSNFTLKIRSTKLEDSAMYFCASSIGQSSNQPQHFGDGTRLSIL.